This T cell receptor (beta chain) was identified during a study of blood T cell repertoires in COVID-19. Clones were read by immunoSEQ multiplex PCR, and TCRdb kept only the in-frame ones, dropping some. The sample consists of under 100,000 clones, 85% of them appearing once. CDR1 is SNHLY and CDR2 is FYNNEI in the germline V gene. The CDR3 extends over 14 amino acids. V was shortened by 6 bases and J by 6 bases, with 14 bases between the two germline ends. The receptor was isolated from a man older than 75 with active or convalescent COVID-19. V and J are TRBV2 and TRBJ1-4; no reliable D call. The sequencing sample was made of peripheral blood. The CDR3 reads CASRNSRTDEKLFF. Written as DNA, the CDR3 is TGTGCCAGCAGAAATTCCCGAACGGATGAAAAACTGTTTTTT.